The source of this TCR beta chain is a study of blood T cell repertoires in COVID-19 (dated by TCRdb to 2020 to 2021). With respect to the entire study: Collaborator samples came from the United States, Italy and Spain and covered acute and convalescent phases of COVID-19. The samples were drawn from two sources: the first 160 participants of the ongoing ImmuneRACE study, and 950 to 1,500 subjects contributed by 6 global collaborators. HLA class I and class II types, where available, came from metadata supplied by the sample provider rather than from assay-based typing. Nearly every sample came with metadata listing a de-identified subject ID, COVID-19 status, age in years and sex. The dataset comprised deeply sampled blood TCRbeta repertoires from subjects exposed to, actively infected with, or recovered from COVID-19. The repertoires were made available in a free public database intended to serve as a resource for research on the immune response to SARS-CoV-2. The material from the prospective study consisted of cDNA or gDNA derived from T cells, B-cell-depleted T cells, or PBMCs.

Concerning this clone itself: Its binding antigen is unknown. Per-nucleotide qualities are absent, and no much larger clonotype sits a single base away.

Enrolling through a virtual design, the prospective study's participants ranged in age from roughly 18 to 95 years and lived across 24 United States geographic areas. To assign participants to cohorts, the prospective study relied on clinical history that participants themselves reported in a screening survey and a study questionnaire. Exposed participants had been in contact, within 2 weeks of entering the study, with a person who had a PCR-confirmed or clinician-diagnosed case of COVID-19. Mobile phlebotomists in the prospective study collected whole blood, serum and a nasopharyngeal or oropharyngeal swab from every participant. Prospective study participants could optionally give additional blood draws and questionnaires over a roughly 2-month period. Prospective study blood samples were shipped either frozen or at room temperature before DNA extraction. Overall study outcomes, separate from this receptor: Clinical and demographic metadata were provided uncurated, with the amount varying by source and participant.

TCRbeta CDR3 regions were amplified from genomic DNA using the immunoSEQ Assay, a bias-controlled multiplex PCR. In the paper's pipeline: Nucleated cell counts per sample were estimated from amplification of reference gene primers within the assay. To quantify the absolute abundance of each unique TCRbeta CDR3 rearrangement, sequence reads were collapsed and filtered. For each sample, productive Simpson clonality was calculated by taking the square root of Simpson's diversity index across productive rearrangements. Held by TCRdb, this immuneACCESS table contains in-frame sequences only and omits some clones. Under half of the omission traces to an unresolved V gene where checked; the cause of the rest is unknown. Clone size and V and J calls were adopted from that table, with D and trimming inferred from the DNA. This sample holds approximately 260,000 clones; approximately 84% were observed only once. The ten biggest clones cover about 7% of the sample.

V loses 4 bases at its end and J loses 6 bases; junction bases beyond the gene matches: 8. The CDR3 goes from the cysteine to the phenylalanine over 14 residues. Only the CDR3 DNA stays, 42 bases, in frame from base 1. CDR1 and CDR2, looked up from the germline V gene, are SGHRS and YFSETQ. The sequence links TRBV5-1 to TRBJ2-7; the junction holds 9 bases that match TRBD2. The TCR originated in a woman in her fifties or sixties who had been exposed to COVID-19. The sequenced sample was PBMCs or T cells enriched from blood (not recorded which). The CDR3 protein sequence reads: CASSPPGLAFEQYF. The DNA sequence is given as TGCGCCAGCAGCCCCCCGGGACTAGCTTTCGAGCAGTACTTC. The variable domain in full, with residues beyond the CDR3 obtained from the reference TRBV5-1 and TRBJ2-7 genes, is KAGVTQTPRYLIKTRGQQVTLSCSPISGHRSVSWYQQTPGQGLQFLFEYFSETQRNKGNFPGRFSGRQFSNSRSEMNVSTLELGDSALYLCASSPPGLAFEQYFGPGTRLTVT.